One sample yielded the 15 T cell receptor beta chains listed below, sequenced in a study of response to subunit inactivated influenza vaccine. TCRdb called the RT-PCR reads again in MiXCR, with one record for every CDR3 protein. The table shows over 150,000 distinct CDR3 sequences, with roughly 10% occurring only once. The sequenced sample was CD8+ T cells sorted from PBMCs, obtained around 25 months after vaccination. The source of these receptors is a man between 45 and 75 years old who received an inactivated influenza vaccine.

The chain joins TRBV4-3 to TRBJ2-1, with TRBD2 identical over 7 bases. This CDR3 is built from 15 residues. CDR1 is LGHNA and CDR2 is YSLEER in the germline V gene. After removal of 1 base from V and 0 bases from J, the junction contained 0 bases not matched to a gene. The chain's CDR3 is CASSQGGSSYNEQFF. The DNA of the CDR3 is TGCGCCAGCAGCCAAGGCGGGAGCTCCTACAATGAGCAGTTCTTC.

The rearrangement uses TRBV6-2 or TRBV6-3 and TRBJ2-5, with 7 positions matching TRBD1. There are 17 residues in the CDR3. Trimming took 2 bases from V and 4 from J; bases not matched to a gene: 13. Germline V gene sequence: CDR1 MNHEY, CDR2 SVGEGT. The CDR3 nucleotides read TGTGCCAGCAGTTACGACAGGGAAGGGTCTTATGGAGAGACCCAGTACTTC. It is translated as CASSYDREGSYGETQYF.

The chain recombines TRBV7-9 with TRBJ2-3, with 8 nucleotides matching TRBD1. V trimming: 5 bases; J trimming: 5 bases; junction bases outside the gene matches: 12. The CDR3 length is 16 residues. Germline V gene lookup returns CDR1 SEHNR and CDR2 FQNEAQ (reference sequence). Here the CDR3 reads CASSVDAWTGQDTQYF. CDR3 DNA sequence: TGTGCCAGCAGCGTAGACGCCTGGACAGGGCAAGATACGCAGTATTTT. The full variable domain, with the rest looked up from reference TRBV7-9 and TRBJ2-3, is DTGVSQNPRHKITKRGQNVTFRCDPISEHNRLYWYRQTLGQGPEFLTYFQNEAQLEKSRLLSDRFSAERPKGSFSTLEIQRTEQGDSAMYLCASSVDAWTGQDTQYFGPGTRLTVL.

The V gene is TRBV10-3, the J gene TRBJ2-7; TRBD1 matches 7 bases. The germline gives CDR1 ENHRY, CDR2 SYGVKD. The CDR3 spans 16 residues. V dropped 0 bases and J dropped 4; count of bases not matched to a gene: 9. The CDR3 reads CAISESFVGTAYEQYF. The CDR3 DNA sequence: TGTGCCATCAGTGAGTCGTTCGTCGGGACAGCATACGAGCAGTACTTC.

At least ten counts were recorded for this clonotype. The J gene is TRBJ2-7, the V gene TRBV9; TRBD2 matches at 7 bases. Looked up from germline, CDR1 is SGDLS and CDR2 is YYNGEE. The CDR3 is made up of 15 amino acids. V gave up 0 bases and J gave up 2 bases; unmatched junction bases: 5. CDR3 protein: CASSVAASGTYEQYF. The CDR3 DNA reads TGTGCCAGCAGCGTAGCGGCTAGCGGAACCTACGAGCAGTACTTC.

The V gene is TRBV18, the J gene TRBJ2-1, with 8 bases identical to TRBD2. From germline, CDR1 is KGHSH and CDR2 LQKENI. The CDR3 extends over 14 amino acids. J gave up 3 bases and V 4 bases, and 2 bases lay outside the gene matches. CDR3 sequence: CASSRSGGYNEQFF. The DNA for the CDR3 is TGTGCCAGCTCACGGAGCGGGGGCTACAATGAGCAGTTCTTC.

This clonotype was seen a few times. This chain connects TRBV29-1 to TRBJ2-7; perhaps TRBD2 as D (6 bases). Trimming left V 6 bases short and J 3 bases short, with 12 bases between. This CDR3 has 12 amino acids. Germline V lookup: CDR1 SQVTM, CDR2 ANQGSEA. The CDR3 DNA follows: TGCAGCGTGGGACTCGATTTCTACGAGCAGTACTTC. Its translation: CSVGLDFYEQYF.

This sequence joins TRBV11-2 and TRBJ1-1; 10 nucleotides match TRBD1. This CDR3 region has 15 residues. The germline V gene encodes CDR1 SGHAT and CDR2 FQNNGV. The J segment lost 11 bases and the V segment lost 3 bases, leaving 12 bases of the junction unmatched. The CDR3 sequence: CASSFVLGTGDGAFF. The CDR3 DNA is TGTGCCAGCAGCTTTGTCTTAGGGACAGGGGATGGGGCTTTCTTT.

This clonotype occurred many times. Here the CDR3 reads CASSLGDRGRAQPQHF. The CDR3 bases are TGTGCCAGCAGCTTGGGGGACAGGGGGCGAGCTCAGCCCCAGCATTTT. The chain uses TRBV7-9 and TRBJ1-5; 12 positions match TRBD1. V gave up 3 bases and J gave up 6 bases; unmatched junction bases: 6. CDR3 length: 16 residues. CDR1 is SEHNR and CDR2 is FQNEAQ in the germline V gene (reference sequence).

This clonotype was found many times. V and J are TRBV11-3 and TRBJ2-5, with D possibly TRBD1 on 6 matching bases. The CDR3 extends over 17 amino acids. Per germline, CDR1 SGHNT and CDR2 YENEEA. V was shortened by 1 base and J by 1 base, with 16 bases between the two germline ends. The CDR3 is CASSLGLGTHVQETQYF. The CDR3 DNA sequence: TGTGCCAGCAGCTTAGGTCTCGGGACACACGTCCAAGAGACCCAGTACTTC.

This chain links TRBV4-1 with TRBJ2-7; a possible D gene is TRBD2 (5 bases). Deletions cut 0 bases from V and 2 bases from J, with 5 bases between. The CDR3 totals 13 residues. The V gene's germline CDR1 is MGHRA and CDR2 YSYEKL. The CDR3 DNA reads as TGCGCCAGCAGCCAAGAACTAGCCTACGAGCAGTACTTC. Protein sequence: CASSQELAYEQYF.

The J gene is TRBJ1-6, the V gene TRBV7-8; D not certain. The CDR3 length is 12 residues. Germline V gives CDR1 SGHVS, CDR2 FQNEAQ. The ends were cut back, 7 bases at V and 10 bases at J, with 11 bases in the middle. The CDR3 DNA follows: TGTGCCAGCAAGTGGGAAAACTCACCCCTCCACTTT. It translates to CASKWENSPLHF.

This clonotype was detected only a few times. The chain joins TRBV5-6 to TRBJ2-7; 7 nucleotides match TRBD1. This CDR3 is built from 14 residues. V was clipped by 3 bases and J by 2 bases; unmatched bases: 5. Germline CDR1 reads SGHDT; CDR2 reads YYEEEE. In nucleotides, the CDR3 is TGTGCCAGCAGCTGGGGGACAGCGACCTACGAGCAGTACTTC. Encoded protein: CASSWGTATYEQYF. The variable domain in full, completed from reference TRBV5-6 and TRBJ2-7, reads DAGVTQSPTHLIKTRGQQVTLRCSPKSGHDTVSWYQQALGQGPQFIFQYYEEEERQRGNFPDRFSGHQFPNYSSELNVNALLLGDSALYLCASSWGTATYEQYFGPGTRLTVT.

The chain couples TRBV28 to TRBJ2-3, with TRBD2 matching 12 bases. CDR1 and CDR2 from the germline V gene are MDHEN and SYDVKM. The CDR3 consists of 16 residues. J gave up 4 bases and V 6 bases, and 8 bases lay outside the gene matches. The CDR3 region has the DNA TGTGCCAGCAGCGGTTCTAGCGGGGGGGCCGCAGATACGCAGTATTTT. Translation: CASSGSSGGAADTQYF.

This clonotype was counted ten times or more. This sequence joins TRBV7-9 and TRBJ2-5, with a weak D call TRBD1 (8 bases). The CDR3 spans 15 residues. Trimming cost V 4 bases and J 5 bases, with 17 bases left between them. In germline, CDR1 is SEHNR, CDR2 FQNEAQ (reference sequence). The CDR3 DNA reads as TGTGCCAGCAGCTCGAACGGACAGGGAGGGGAGACCCAGTACTTC. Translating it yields CASSSNGQGGETQYF.